The rows below give T cell receptor beta chains drawn from one sample of a study of T cells in Graves' hyperthyroidism and ophthalmopathy. Using its own MiXCR run on the multiplex PCR reads, TCRdb lists one record per CDR3 protein. The table includes approximately 590,000 distinct CDR3 sequences, about half detected once. Sample: peripheral blood or thyroid tissue (not recorded which). The source of these receptors is a woman between 18 and 29 years old with Graves' hyperthyroidism. Each CDR3 is given with its conserved first and last residue. Each record gives: J gene, V gene, D gene, clone size, CDR3 protein, CDR3 DNA. The D gene is left open where the match is weak. Size is stated for part of the rows, as once, few or many counts, or as a class when the clone is expanded.

TRBJ1-1,TRBV7-9,-,-,CASSLASPEYTEAFF,TGTGCCAGCAGCTTAGCCTCGCCAGAGTACACTGAAGCTTTCTTT
TRBJ2-7,TRBV15,TRBD2,-,CATSIPGLAGGSHEQYF,TGTGCCACCAGCATTCCGGGACTAGCGGGAGGCTCCCACGAGCAGTACTTC
TRBJ1-5,TRBV5-4,TRBD1,-,CASRTGGYQPQHF,TGTGCCAGCAGGACAGGGGGCTATCAGCCCCAGCATTTT
TRBJ2-7,TRBV5-1,-,few,CASAGGTGEFHEQYF,TGCGCCAGCGCGGGAGGGACAGGGGAATTCCACGAGCAGTACTTC
TRBJ1-1,TRBV12-3/TRBV12-4,TRBD1,many,CASGDREDTEAFF,TGTGCCAGCGGGGACAGGGAGGACACTGAAGCTTTCTTT
TRBJ2-7,TRBV7-9,TRBD2,few,CASSPSAGRSYEQYF,TGTGCCAGCAGCCCCTCAGCGGGACGGTCCTACGAGCAGTACTTC
TRBJ1-1,TRBV5-4,-,few,CASIPQGSLEAFF,TGTGCCAGCATACCACAGGGAAGTCTTGAAGCTTTCTTT
TRBJ2-7,TRBV20-1,-,-,CSARQLAGEQYF,TGCAGTGCTAGACAACTAGCCGGCGAGCAGTACTTC
TRBJ1-1,TRBV6-5,-,-,CASSHGTVRAFF,TGTGCCAGCAGTCACGGGACGGTGAGAGCTTTCTTT
TRBJ2-7,TRBV4-2,-,-,CASSQAPHPTYEQYF,TGTGCCAGCAGCCAAGCCCCCCATCCTACCTACGAGCAGTACTTC
TRBJ1-1,TRBV6-2/TRBV6-3,TRBD1,many,CASSYRGRRGTEAFF,TGTGCCAGCAGTTACAGGGGGCGAAGAGGCACTGAAGCTTTCTTT
TRBJ1-4,TRBV29-1,TRBD1,-,CSVEDGGQGFEKLFF,TGCAGCGTTGAAGATGGGGGACAGGGATTTGAAAAACTGTTTTTT
TRBJ2-7,TRBV10-3,TRBD2,many,CAISGFRLAGAYEQYF,TGTGCCATCAGTGGATTTAGACTAGCGGGGGCCTACGAGCAGTACTTC
TRBJ1-2,TRBV5-1,-,many,CASREGAFSYTF,TGCGCCAGCAGGGAAGGGGCGTTCAGCTACACCTTC
TRBJ1-3,TRBV5-1,-,few,CASRGASGTIYF,TGCGCCAGCCGGGGGGCCTCGGGAACCATATATTTT
TRBJ1-2,TRBV7-9,TRBD1,-,CAGSQTGAHYGYTF,TGTGCCGGCAGCCAAACAGGGGCTCACTATGGCTACACCTTC
TRBJ2-5,TRBV5-1,-,few,CASSSEREMKTQYF,TGCGCCAGCAGCTCCGAACGTGAGATGAAGACCCAGTACTTC
TRBJ1-1,TRBV20-1,-,-,CSATGFGTEAFF,TGCAGTGCAACAGGGTTTGGCACTGAAGCTTTCTTT
TRBJ2-7,TRBV5-1,-,-,CASSLPMGQRGEQYF,TGCGCCAGCAGCTTGCCGATGGGACAACGAGGCGAGCAGTACTTC